This entry lists 7 T cell receptor beta chains sequenced from one sample in a study of blood T cell repertoires in COVID-19. Sequenced by immunoSEQ multiplex PCR; TCRdb stores in-frame clones only, minus some. In the table there are 200,000 or so clones, roughly nine tenths of which are singletons. Sequencing was performed on PBMCs or T cells enriched from blood (not recorded which). These receptors originate from a woman in her thirties who had recovered from COVID-19.

The chain employs TRBV7-3 and TRBJ2-2, with 12 bases lining up with TRBD2. The CDR3 contains 14 residues. Germline trimming cut 4 bases from V and 7 bases from J; bases unmatched to any gene: 1. CDR1 is SGHTA and CDR2 is FQGTGA in the germline V gene. CDR3 nucleotide sequence: TGTGCCAGCAGCTCGGGACTAGCGGGCGGGGAGCTGTTTTTT. Translating gives CASSSGLAGGELFF. Supplemented by reference TRBV7-3 and TRBJ2-2, the full variable domain reads GAGVSQTPSNKVTEKGKYVELRCDPISGHTALYWYRQSLGQGPEFLIYFQGTGAADDSGLPNDRFFAVRPEGSVSTLKIQRTERGDSAVYLCASSSGLAGGELFFGEGSRLTVL.

The chain employs TRBV4-3 and TRBJ1-6; unclear D gene. This CDR3 is built from 12 residues. The germline V gene encodes CDR1 LGHNA and CDR2 YSLEER. V was clipped by 4 bases and J by 13 bases, with 11 bases between them. CDR3 coding DNA: TGCGCCAGCAGCCTCTCGACCGGGCCCCTCCACTTT. It codes for CASSLSTGPLHF.

This chain links TRBV5-5 with TRBJ1-1; D remains unclear. The V end lost 5 bases, the J end lost 1 base, and 9 bases lay between the germline ends. The CDR3 is 13 residues long. Germline V lookup: CDR1 SGHKS, CDR2 YYEKEE (reference sequence). Here the CDR3 DNA reads TGTGCCAGCAGACTACGTGCGAACACTGAAGCTTTCTTT. Protein product: CASRLRANTEAFF. The full variable domain, its missing parts supplied by reference TRBV5-5 and TRBJ1-1, is DAGVTQSPTHLIKTRGQQVTLRCSPISGHKSVSWYQQVLGQGPQFIFQYYEKEERGRGNFPDRFSARQFPNYSSELNVNALLLGDSALYLCASRLRANTEAFFGQGTRLTVV.

The V gene is TRBV6-2 or TRBV6-3, the J gene TRBJ2-7; TRBD2 is a possible D gene (6 bases). The germline gives CDR1 MNHEY, CDR2 SVGEGT. V lost 4 bases, J lost 0 bases, and 10 bases lay in between. The CDR3 has 14 residues. The CDR3 here is CASSSGGFSYEQYF. CDR3 sequence (DNA): TGTGCCAGCAGTTCCGGGGGATTCTCCTACGAGCAGTACTTC.

The chain employs TRBV7-9 and TRBJ2-7; TRBD2 matches 11 bases. With V trimmed by 2 bases and J by 5 bases, 11 bases remained unmatched. Germline V CDR1 and CDR2: SEHNR, FQNEAQ (reference sequence). The CDR3 length is 17 residues. The CDR3 DNA reads as TGTGCCAGCAGCTTATTGGGTCGAGGGACTAGCGGCCACGAGCAGTACTTC. Protein product: CASSLLGRGTSGHEQYF.

V and J are TRBV5-4 and TRBJ1-1; D gene ambiguous. V dropped 3 bases and J dropped 7 bases, with 13 bases sitting between them. Looked up from germline, CDR1 is SGHNT and CDR2 is YYREEE (reference sequence). The CDR3 has 13 amino acids. As DNA, the CDR3 is TGTGCCAGCAGCTCGCAGGCACACGTTGAAGCTTTCTTT. This codes for CASSSQAHVEAFF. Variable domain in full (rest from reference TRBV5-4 and TRBJ1-1): ETGVTQSPTHLIKTRGQQVTLRCSSQSGHNTVSWYQQALGQGPQFIFQYYREEENGRGNFPPRFSGLQFPNYSSELNVNALELDDSALYLCASSSQAHVEAFFGQGTRLTVV.

The J gene is TRBJ1-5, the V gene TRBV6-5; D gene ambiguous. Germline assignment: CDR1 MNHEY and CDR2 SVGAGI. The CDR3 runs 12 residues. V dropped 6 bases and J dropped 6 bases, with 9 bases sitting between them. CDR3 region: CASSVDIQPQHF. The CDR3 region has the DNA TGTGCCAGCAGCGTCGACATTCAGCCCCAGCATTTT.